A selection of T cell receptor beta chains follows, all from one sample in a study of blood T cell repertoires in COVID-19. Clones were read by immunoSEQ multiplex PCR, and TCRdb kept only the in-frame ones, dropping some. This sample has approximately 210,000 clones; 80% to 90% occur once, and the top ten carry approximately 7.3%. The sequencing sample was made of PBMCs or T cells enriched from blood (not recorded which). Source of these receptors: a man aged 25-45 years in a cohort exposed to, infected with or recovered from COVID-19 (not recorded which). The CDR3 runs from the conserved cysteine through the conserved F or W. The order of the fields is clone size, J gene, D gene, V gene, CDR3 DNA, CDR3 protein. D genes are given only for firm matches. Only part of the rows carry a size: once, few, many, or a class if the clone is expanded.

clone size: NA
J gene: TRBJ2-7
D gene: NA
V gene: TRBV5-6
CDR3 DNA: TGTGCCAGCAGCTTGGGACCGGACACAGTAAACTACGAGCAGTACTTC
CDR3 protein: CASSLGPDTVNYEQYF

clone size: once
J gene: TRBJ2-1
D gene: TRBD1
V gene: TRBV19
CDR3 DNA: TGTGCCAGTAGTTGGGGACAGGGGTACAATGAGCAGTTCTTC
CDR3 protein: CASSWGQGYNEQFF

clone size: NA
J gene: TRBJ1-4
D gene: NA
V gene: TRBV14
CDR3 DNA: TGTGCCAGCAGCCAAGTCGACGGAGGGAAACTGTTTTTT
CDR3 protein: CASSQVDGGKLFF

clone size: NA
J gene: TRBJ2-3
D gene: NA
V gene: TRBV15
CDR3 DNA: TGTGCCACCAGCAGGACAGGTCCAGAAGATACGCAGTATTTT
CDR3 protein: CATSRTGPEDTQYF

clone size: NA
J gene: TRBJ1-5
D gene: NA
V gene: TRBV2
CDR3 DNA: TGTGCCAGCGGGGGAGACAGGAACAAGCCCCAGCATTTT
CDR3 protein: CASGGDRNKPQHF

clone size: NA
J gene: TRBJ2-1
D gene: TRBD1
V gene: TRBV7-8
CDR3 DNA: TGTGCCAGCACCCTCGGACAGGGGGCAAATGAGCAGTTCTTC
CDR3 protein: CASTLGQGANEQFF

clone size: NA
J gene: TRBJ1-1
D gene: NA
V gene: TRBV28
CDR3 DNA: TGTGCCAGCACCCCGACAGGAGACCTATTAGCTTTCTTT
CDR3 protein: CASTPTGDLLAFF

clone size: NA
J gene: TRBJ2-3
D gene: NA
V gene: TRBV7-9
CDR3 DNA: TGTGCCAGCAGCCCTAGACAGGACCGTAAGACAGATACGCAGTATTTT
CDR3 protein: CASSPRQDRKTDTQYF

clone size: NA
J gene: TRBJ2-1
D gene: NA
V gene: TRBV11-2
CDR3 DNA: TGTGCCAGCAGCTTAGATCTTCGCACATACAATGAGCAGTTCTTC
CDR3 protein: CASSLDLRTYNEQFF

clone size: NA
J gene: TRBJ1-1
D gene: TRBD1
V gene: TRBV28
CDR3 DNA: TGTGCCAGCAGCGCTCTGCCCGACAGGGAGACTGAAGCTTTCTTT
CDR3 protein: CASSALPDRETEAFF

clone size: NA
J gene: TRBJ1-1
D gene: NA
V gene: TRBV6-4
CDR3 DNA: TGTGCCAGCAGTGCCAATCGCGGGGCTACTGAAGCTTTCTTT
CDR3 protein: CASSANRGATEAFF

clone size: NA
J gene: TRBJ1-6
D gene: TRBD1
V gene: TRBV7-3
CDR3 DNA: TGTGCCAGCAGCCCGACAGGGGGCAATTCACCCCTCCACTTT
CDR3 protein: CASSPTGGNSPLHF

clone size: NA
J gene: TRBJ2-5
D gene: TRBD2
V gene: TRBV4-3
CDR3 DNA: TGCGCCAGCAGCCAAGATGCCCCGACTAGCGGGAGATGGGGGGAAGAGACCCAGTACTTC
CDR3 protein: CASSQDAPTSGRWGEETQYF

clone size: NA
J gene: TRBJ2-3
D gene: TRBD1
V gene: TRBV7-9
CDR3 DNA: TGTGCCACCGTCCCTGGACAGGCAGCTTTT
CDR3 protein: CATVPGQAAF

clone size: NA
J gene: TRBJ1-2
D gene: NA
V gene: TRBV12-3/TRBV12-4
CDR3 DNA: TGTGCCAGCACCCCCCTTGGCTACACCTTC
CDR3 protein: CASTPLGYTF

clone size: NA
J gene: TRBJ2-1
D gene: TRBD1
V gene: TRBV6-5
CDR3 DNA: TGTGCCAGCACTAAAGACAGGGGCCTTTACAATGAGCAGTTCTTC
CDR3 protein: CASTKDRGLYNEQFF

clone size: NA
J gene: TRBJ1-6
D gene: NA
V gene: TRBV6-4
CDR3 DNA: TGTGCCAGCAGTGAATCACAGGGAGCTTTTTCACCCCTCCACTTT
CDR3 protein: CASSESQGAFSPLHF

clone size: NA
J gene: TRBJ1-2
D gene: NA
V gene: TRBV11-1
CDR3 DNA: TGTGCCAGCAGCTTAGAATTTGCAGCAGGGAATGGCTACACCTTC
CDR3 protein: CASSLEFAAGNGYTF

clone size: NA
J gene: TRBJ1-5
D gene: NA
V gene: TRBV28
CDR3 DNA: TGTGCCAGCAGTTTGGGAGGGGCCAATCAGCCCCAGCATTTT
CDR3 protein: CASSLGGANQPQHF

clone size: NA
J gene: TRBJ2-2
D gene: NA
V gene: TRBV2
CDR3 DNA: TGTGCCAGATATACGAGGGGGGAGCTGTTTTTT
CDR3 protein: CARYTRGELFF

clone size: NA
J gene: TRBJ2-3
D gene: NA
V gene: TRBV18
CDR3 DNA: TGTGCCAGCTCAACTTCAGGGGGCACAGATACGCAGTATTTT
CDR3 protein: CASSTSGGTDTQYF

clone size: NA
J gene: TRBJ2-7
D gene: NA
V gene: TRBV19
CDR3 DNA: TGTGCCAGTAGTAGAGGGAACGAGCAGTACTTC
CDR3 protein: CASSRGNEQYF

clone size: NA
J gene: TRBJ2-2
D gene: NA
V gene: TRBV6-5
CDR3 DNA: TGTGCCAGCAGGCATGGGACTGCAAACACCGGGGAGCTGTTTTTT
CDR3 protein: CASRHGTANTGELFF

clone size: once
J gene: TRBJ2-5
D gene: NA
V gene: TRBV19
CDR3 DNA: TGTGCCAGTAGTCCCTTCAGAGGCGGGACGCCCTTGGAGACCCAGTACTTC
CDR3 protein: CASSPFRGGTPLETQYF

clone size: NA
J gene: TRBJ2-7
D gene: NA
V gene: TRBV20-1
CDR3 DNA: TGCAGTGCTAGAAAGGGGTACGAGCAGTACTTC
CDR3 protein: CSARKGYEQYF

clone size: NA
J gene: TRBJ2-2
D gene: NA
V gene: TRBV2
CDR3 DNA: TGTGCCAGCAGTGATGAGGCCGCGAACACCGGGGAGCTGTTTTTT
CDR3 protein: CASSDEAANTGELFF

clone size: NA
J gene: TRBJ2-7
D gene: NA
V gene: TRBV5-1
CDR3 DNA: TGCGCCAGCAGCTTGGCTTTGATAGGAGGGGTAGTCTACGAGCAGTACTTC
CDR3 protein: CASSLALIGGVVYEQYF

clone size: few
J gene: TRBJ1-1
D gene: TRBD1
V gene: TRBV9
CDR3 DNA: TGTGCCAGCAGCGCTCAGGGGGCGCGCACTGAAGCTTTCTTT
CDR3 protein: CASSAQGARTEAFF

clone size: NA
J gene: TRBJ2-1
D gene: NA
V gene: TRBV27
CDR3 DNA: TGTGCCAGCAGACAACTAGCCCTCGTCGGGAATGAGCAGTTCTTC
CDR3 protein: CASRQLALVGNEQFF

clone size: NA
J gene: TRBJ2-3
D gene: TRBD2
V gene: TRBV7-9
CDR3 DNA: TGTGCCAGCAGCCCCTGGACTAGCGGGAGTCCTAGCACAGATACGCAGTATTTT
CDR3 protein: CASSPWTSGSPSTDTQYF

clone size: NA
J gene: TRBJ1-2
D gene: NA
V gene: TRBV5-8
CDR3 DNA: TGTGCCAGCAGCTTGGTGACAGCCAAGGGTGGAAACGGCTACACCTTC
CDR3 protein: CASSLVTAKGGNGYTF

clone size: NA
J gene: TRBJ1-5
D gene: TRBD1
V gene: TRBV7-8
CDR3 DNA: TGTGCCAGCAGCTATCGACGGACAGGGAAAGGTCAGCCCCAGCATTTT
CDR3 protein: CASSYRRTGKGQPQHF

clone size: NA
J gene: TRBJ2-7
D gene: TRBD1
V gene: TRBV9
CDR3 DNA: TGTGCCAGCAGCACGACAGGGGACCCCTACGAGCAGTACTTC
CDR3 protein: CASSTTGDPYEQYF

clone size: NA
J gene: TRBJ1-5
D gene: TRBD1
V gene: TRBV19
CDR3 DNA: TGTGCCAGTAGTATAGAAGGACAGGGTTGGAGTAGGCCCCAGCATTTT
CDR3 protein: CASSIEGQGWSRPQHF

clone size: NA
J gene: TRBJ2-1
D gene: TRBD2
V gene: TRBV28
CDR3 DNA: TGTGCCAGCAGTTCAAAAATAACTAGCGGGAGTCTGTATGAGCAGTTCTTC
CDR3 protein: CASSSKITSGSLYEQFF

clone size: NA
J gene: TRBJ2-7
D gene: NA
V gene: TRBV6-5
CDR3 DNA: TGTGCCAGCAGTCCTCGTAGCGTCCTCTCCTACGAGCAGTACTTC
CDR3 protein: CASSPRSVLSYEQYF

clone size: NA
J gene: TRBJ1-1
D gene: TRBD1
V gene: TRBV28
CDR3 DNA: TGTGCCAGCTCCTTCCGGACAGGGGTGCCTACCACTGAAGCTTTCTTT
CDR3 protein: CASSFRTGVPTTEAFF

clone size: once
J gene: TRBJ2-7
D gene: NA
V gene: TRBV4-3
CDR3 DNA: TGCGCCAGCAGCCTCAAACAGGGATACGAGCAGTACTTC
CDR3 protein: CASSLKQGYEQYF

clone size: NA
J gene: TRBJ2-3
D gene: TRBD2
V gene: TRBV7-9
CDR3 DNA: TGTGCCAGCAGTCTCTGGACTAGCGAAACAGATACGCAGTATTTT
CDR3 protein: CASSLWTSETDTQYF

clone size: NA
J gene: TRBJ1-5
D gene: NA
V gene: TRBV23-1
CDR3 DNA: TGCGCCAGCAGTCACGGGGAGGTAAAGCCCCCTTTGGATCAGCCCCAGCATTTT
CDR3 protein: CASSHGEVKPPLDQPQHF

clone size: NA
J gene: TRBJ2-7
D gene: TRBD1
V gene: TRBV5-4
CDR3 DNA: TGTGCCAGCAGCCGGATTGCGGCAGGGGGCGAGCAGTACTTC
CDR3 protein: CASSRIAAGGEQYF